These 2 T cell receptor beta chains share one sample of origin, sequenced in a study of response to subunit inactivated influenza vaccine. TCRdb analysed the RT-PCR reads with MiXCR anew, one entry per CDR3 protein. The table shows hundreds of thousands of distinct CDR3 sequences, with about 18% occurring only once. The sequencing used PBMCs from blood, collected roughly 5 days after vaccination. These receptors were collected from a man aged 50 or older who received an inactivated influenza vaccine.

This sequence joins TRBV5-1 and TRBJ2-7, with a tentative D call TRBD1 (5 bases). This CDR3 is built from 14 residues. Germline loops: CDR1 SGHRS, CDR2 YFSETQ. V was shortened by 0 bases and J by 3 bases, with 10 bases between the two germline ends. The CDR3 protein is CASSLDAGYYEQYF. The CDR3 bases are TGCGCCAGCAGCTTGGATGCAGGGTACTACGAGCAGTACTTC.

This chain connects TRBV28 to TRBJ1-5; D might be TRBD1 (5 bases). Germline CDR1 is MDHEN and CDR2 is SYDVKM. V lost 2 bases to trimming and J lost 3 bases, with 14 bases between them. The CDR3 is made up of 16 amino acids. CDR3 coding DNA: TGTGCCAGCAGTTTAATTTTTGACAGAACCAATCAGCCCCAGCATTTT. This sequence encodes CASSLIFDRTNQPQHF.